This T cell receptor (beta chain) was identified in a study of T cell clonality in common variable immunodeficiency. Findings and caveats of the study: Reportedly, TCR beta sequences from common variable immunodeficiency showed fewer deletions and N-nucleotide insertions. CVID subjects had higher TCRbeta clonality than healthy controls, most marked in about a third.

This clone was observed a handful of times. The antigen remains undetermined. With the read ending 3 residues before the CDR3 end, the germline J gene is used to fill in that end. The ends lost 4 bases at V and 5 bases at J; junction bases unmatched: 9. CDR1 is LNHDA and CDR2 is SQIVND in the germline V gene (reference sequence). The CDR3 covers 15 residues. Method: immunoSEQ multiplex PCR; TCRdb's copy keeps in-frame clones and lacks some. The data list about 19,000 clones, none observed once; roughly a quarter falls to the top ten. All CVID subjects were on immunoglobulin replacement for at least one year.

The receptor was derived from a human donor with common variable immunodeficiency. Specimen: peripheral blood mononuclear cells. The V call is TRBV19, the J call TRBJ1-1; 8 bases align to TRBD1. Partial CDR3 DNA: TGTGCCAGTAGTACCTTACAGGGGGTATATACTGAA. As protein: CASSTLQGVYTE. The whole CDR3 sequence is CASSTLQGVYTEAFF.